One T cell receptor (beta chain) is described in this entry. These data come from a study of blood T cell repertoires in COVID-19. Study background: COVID-19 samples collected from the United States, Italy and Spain covered acute and convalescent phases.

TCRdb's copy holds only in-frame clones and misses some; the assay was immunoSEQ multiplex PCR. The sample has roughly 500,000 clones; roughly nine tenths are singletons. Enrolment of Seattle patients took place during active infection, and they were followed longitudinally. The CDR3 covers 16 residues. CDR1 and CDR2 from the germline V gene are SGHAT and FQNNGV. J gave up 5 bases and V 3 bases, and 10 bases lay outside the gene matches. This chain uses TRBV11-2 with TRBJ2-7; TRBD2 aligns across 10 bases. The specimen sequenced was peripheral blood. The sequence derives from a man in his late teens or twenties with COVID-19, enrolled during active disease. CDR3 residues: CASSFGIMLAGDEQYF. The CDR3 nucleotides read TGTGCCAGCAGCTTCGGTATTATGCTAGCGGGAGACGAGCAGTACTTC.